This T cell receptor (beta chain) was retrieved from a study of cytomegalovirus exposure and HLA in healthy donors. Whole-study results and caveats: CMV serostatus was the only recorded immune exposure for donors. Later on, a genetic analysis was performed. It linked a missense variant in DCLRE1C with V- and J-gene trimming of TCR beta. Using a false discovery rate of 0.05, a later analysis showed that roughly 16,000 TCR beta sequences were associated with HLA alleles.

Comments on this clone: Its antigen is not known.

Use of 60 Vbeta and 13 Jbeta primers characterized the PCR. Data came from immunoSEQ multiplex PCR; TCRdb stores just in-frame clones and leaves some out. The sample table sets out 45,000 to 65,000 clones. This CDR3 region has 14 residues. Germline V gene sequence: CDR1 SGHDT, CDR2 YYEEEE. Trimming removed 4 bases at V and 4 bases at J, with 15 bases between. The J gene is TRBJ2-7, the V gene TRBV5-6, with D perhaps matching TRBD2 (5 bases). The specimen sequenced was PBMCs. This TCR derives from a man between 18 and 29 years old in good health and CMV-seropositive. The CDR3 DNA follows: TGTGCCAGCAGCCGGGAAGGCAGTAGTTACGAGCAGTACTTC. It codes for CASSREGSSYEQYF. Based on the CDR3 plus reference TRBV5-6 and TRBJ2-7, the full variable domain is DAGVTQSPTHLIKTRGQQVTLRCSPKSGHDTVSWYQQALGQGPQFIFQYYEEEERQRGNFPDRFSGHQFPNYSSELNVNALLLGDSALYLCASSREGSSYEQYFGPGTRLTVT.